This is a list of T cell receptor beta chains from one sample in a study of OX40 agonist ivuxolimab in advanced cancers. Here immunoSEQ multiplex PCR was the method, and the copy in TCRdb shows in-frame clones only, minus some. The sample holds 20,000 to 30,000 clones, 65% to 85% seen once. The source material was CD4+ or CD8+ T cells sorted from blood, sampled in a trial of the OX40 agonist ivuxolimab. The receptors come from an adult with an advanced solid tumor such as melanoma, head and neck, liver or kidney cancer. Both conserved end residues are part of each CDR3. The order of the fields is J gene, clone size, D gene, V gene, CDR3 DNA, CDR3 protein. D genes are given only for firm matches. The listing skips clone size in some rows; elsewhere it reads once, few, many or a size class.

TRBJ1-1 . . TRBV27 TGTGCCAGCAGCCCAGACTACCGTGAAGCTTTCTTT CASSPDYREAFF
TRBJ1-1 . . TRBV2 TGTGCCAGCGAGAACTACAGGCCAAACACTGAAGCTTTCTTT CASENYRPNTEAFF
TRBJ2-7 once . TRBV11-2 TGTGCCAGCAGCTCTAGAGGAGGGGGGTACGAGCAGTACTTC CASSSRGGGYEQYF
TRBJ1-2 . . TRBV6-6 TGTGCCAGCAGTTACTCGACCATCTCTAACTATGGCTACACCTTC CASSYSTISNYGYTF
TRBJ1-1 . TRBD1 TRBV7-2 TGTGCCAGCAGCTTTCGTGAGACAGGGAACGCTGAAGCTTTCTTT CASSFRETGNAEAFF
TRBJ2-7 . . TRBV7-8 TGTGCCAGCAGCTTAATCCCCGCCCCCTACGAGCAGTACTTC CASSLIPAPYEQYF
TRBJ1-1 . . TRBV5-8 TGTGCCAGCAGCTTGCGGGGGAACACTGAAGCTTTCTTT CASSLRGNTEAFF
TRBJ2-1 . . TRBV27 TGTGCCAGCACCCCGCCGGGACGCCCCTACAATGAGCAGTTCTTC CASTPPGRPYNEQFF
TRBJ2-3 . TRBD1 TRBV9 TGTGCCAGCAGCGTAGCTGGGACAGTCACAGATACGCAGTATTTT CASSVAGTVTDTQYF
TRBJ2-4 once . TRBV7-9 TGTGCCAGCAGCTCGCCAGCCGGGCCGATCCTAGCCAAAAACATTCAGTACTTC CASSSPAGPILAKNIQYF
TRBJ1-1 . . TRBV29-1 TGCAGCGTCAAGACAGTGAACACTGAAGCTTTCTTT CSVKTVNTEAFF
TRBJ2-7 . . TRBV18 TGTGCCAGCTCACGAACAGGCCTAAACTCCTACGAGCAGTACTTC CASSRTGLNSYEQYF
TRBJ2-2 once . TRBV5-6 TGTGCCAGCAGCTTGGGAGGGGCCGGGGAGCTGTTTTTT CASSLGGAGELFF
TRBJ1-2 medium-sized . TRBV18 TGTGCCAGCTCACCAGTAACGGACCTTAACTATGGCTACACCTTC CASSPVTDLNYGYTF
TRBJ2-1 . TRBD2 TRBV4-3 TGCGCCAGCAGCCAAGATGGCACTAGCGGAGTCAATGAGCAGTTCTTC CASSQDGTSGVNEQFF
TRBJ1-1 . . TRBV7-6 TGTGCCAGCAGCTTAGGGGATCTCAACACTGAAGCTTTCTTT CASSLGDLNTEAFF
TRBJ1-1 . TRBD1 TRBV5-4 TGTGCCAGCGCACAGGGGGAGTCCGGCACTGAAGCTTTCTTT CASAQGESGTEAFF
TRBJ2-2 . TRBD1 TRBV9 TGTGCCAGCAGCGCCGACAGGGATGGGGGCACCGGGGAGCTGTTTTTT CASSADRDGGTGELFF
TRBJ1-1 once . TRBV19 TGTGCCAGTACTTGGGGGCTCACTGAAGCTTTCTTT CASTWGLTEAFF
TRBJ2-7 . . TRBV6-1 TGTGCCAGCAGTGCCGGTCGGTCCGAGCAGTACTTC CASSAGRSEQYF
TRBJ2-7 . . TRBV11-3 TGTGCCAGCAGCTTACTCTCCGGGACCAAATACGAGCAGTACTTC CASSLLSGTKYEQYF
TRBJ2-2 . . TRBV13 TGTGCCAGCAGCTCCCGGGGGCATGGCACCGGGGAGCTGTTTTTT CASSSRGHGTGELFF
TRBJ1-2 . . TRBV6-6 TGTGCCAGCAGTTCCGCCCTTACAGGGCTCTTCTACACCTTC CASSSALTGLFYTF
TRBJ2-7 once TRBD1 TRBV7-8 TGTGCCAGCAGCCTGGGGACAGAAACCTACGAGCAGTACTTC CASSLGTETYEQYF
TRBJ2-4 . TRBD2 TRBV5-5 TGTGCCAGCAGCCCGTGGCCGGCTAGCGGGGGACAGAACATTCAGTACTTC CASSPWPASGGQNIQYF
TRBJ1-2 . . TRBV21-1 TGTGCCAGCCGACGAGAGGGTAGGCATGGCTACACCTTC CASRREGRHGYTF
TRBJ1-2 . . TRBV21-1 TGTGCCAGCAGCCTCCGGGACAGAGATAACTATGGCTACACCTTC CASSLRDRDNYGYTF
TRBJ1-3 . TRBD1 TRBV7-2 TGTGCCAGCAGCTTAGCGACAGGGATGGCTGGAAACACCATATATTTT CASSLATGMAGNTIYF
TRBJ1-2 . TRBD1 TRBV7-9 TGTGCCAGCAGCTTAGGCGGGCAGGGGGCGGAAACTCGCTACACCTTC CASSLGGQGAETRYTF
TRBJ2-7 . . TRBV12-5 TGTGCTAGTGGTTTCCCGCAAGGCTACGAGCAGTACTTC CASGFPQGYEQYF
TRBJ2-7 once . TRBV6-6 TGTGCCAGCAGTAAGGGGTACGAGCAGTACTTC CASSKGYEQYF
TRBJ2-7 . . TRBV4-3 TGCGCCAGCAGCCAAGATGAGGGAGCCTACTACGAGCAGTACTTC CASSQDEGAYYEQYF
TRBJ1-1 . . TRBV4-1 TGCGCCAGCAGCCACGACAGGAGAAACACTGAAGCTTTCTTT CASSHDRRNTEAFF
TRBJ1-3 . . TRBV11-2 TGTGCCAGCAGCTTATCCCCAGGAAACACCATATATTTT CASSLSPGNTIYF
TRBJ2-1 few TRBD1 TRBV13 TGTGCCAGCAGCCCAACGGGACAGGGTGGGAGTGAGCAGTTCTTC CASSPTGQGGSEQFF
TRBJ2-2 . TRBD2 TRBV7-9 TGTGCCAGCAGCTTCCCCCGTAGCGGGGGGAACACCGGGGAGCTGTTTTTT CASSFPRSGGNTGELFF
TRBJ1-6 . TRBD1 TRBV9 TGTGCCAGCAGCGGAAATACAGGGGACGATAATTCACCCCTCCACTTT CASSGNTGDDNSPLHF
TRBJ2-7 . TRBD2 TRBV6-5 TGTGCCAGCAGTTACGACATGAGGCGGGGGAGCTACGAGCAGTACTTC CASSYDMRRGSYEQYF
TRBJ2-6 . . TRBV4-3 TGCGCCAGCAGCCAGGCAGCCTCTGGGGCCAACGTCCTGACTTTC CASSQAASGANVLTF
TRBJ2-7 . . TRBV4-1 TGCGCCAGCAGCCCCACAGGAGAATACGAGCAGTACTTC CASSPTGEYEQYF
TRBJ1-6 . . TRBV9 TGTGCCAGCAGCGCAACACCGAGCTCCTATAATTCACCCCTCCACTTT CASSATPSSYNSPLHF
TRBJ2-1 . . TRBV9 TGTGCCAGCAGCGTAGGGTCTCTAGTTGAGCAGTTCTTC CASSVGSLVEQFF
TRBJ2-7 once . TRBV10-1 TGCGCCAGCAGCCTCGGCAGGGAATTAGATGAGCAGTACTTC CASSLGRELDEQYF
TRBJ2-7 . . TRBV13 TGTGCCAGCAGCTTCCAGGGTAACGAGCAGTACTTC CASSFQGNEQYF
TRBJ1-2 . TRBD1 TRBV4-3 TGCGCCAGCAGCATCGGGACAGGGGGCGAATTTGACTATGGCTACACCTTC CASSIGTGGEFDYGYTF
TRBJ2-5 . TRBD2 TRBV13 TGTGCCAGCAGCCGAAGCGGGGGTCGCTTCGAGACCCAGTACTTC CASSRSGGRFETQYF
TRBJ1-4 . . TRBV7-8 TGTGCCAGCAGCCCCTGGAGGTCAACTAATGAAAAACTGTTTTTT CASSPWRSTNEKLFF